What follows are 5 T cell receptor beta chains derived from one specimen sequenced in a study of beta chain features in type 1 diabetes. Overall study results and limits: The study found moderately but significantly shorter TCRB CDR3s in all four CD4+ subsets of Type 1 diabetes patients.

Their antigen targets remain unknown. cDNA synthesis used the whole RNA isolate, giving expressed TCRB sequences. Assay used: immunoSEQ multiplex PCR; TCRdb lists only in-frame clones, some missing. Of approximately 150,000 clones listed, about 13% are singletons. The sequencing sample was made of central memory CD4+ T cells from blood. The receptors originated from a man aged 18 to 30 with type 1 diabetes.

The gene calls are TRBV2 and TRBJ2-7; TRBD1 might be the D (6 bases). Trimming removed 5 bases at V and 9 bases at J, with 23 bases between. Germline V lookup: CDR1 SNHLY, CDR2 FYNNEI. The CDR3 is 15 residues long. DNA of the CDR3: TGTGCCAGCAGTTACCAGAATTACAGGGATGGAGGGCAGTACTTC. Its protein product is CASSYQNYRDGGQYF.

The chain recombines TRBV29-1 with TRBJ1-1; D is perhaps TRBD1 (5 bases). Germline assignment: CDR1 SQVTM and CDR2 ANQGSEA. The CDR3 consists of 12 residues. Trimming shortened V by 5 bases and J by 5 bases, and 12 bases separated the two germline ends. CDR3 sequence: CSVRRGGTEAFF. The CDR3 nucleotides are TGCAGCGTTAGGAGGGGCGGGACTGAAGCTTTCTTT.

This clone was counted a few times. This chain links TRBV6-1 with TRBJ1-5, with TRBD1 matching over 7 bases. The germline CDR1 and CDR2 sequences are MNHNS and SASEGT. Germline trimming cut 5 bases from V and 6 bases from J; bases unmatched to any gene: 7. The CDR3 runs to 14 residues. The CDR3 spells CASSSPGGTQPQHF. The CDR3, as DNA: TGTGCCAGCAGTTCCCCAGGGGGAACTCAGCCCCAGCATTTT.

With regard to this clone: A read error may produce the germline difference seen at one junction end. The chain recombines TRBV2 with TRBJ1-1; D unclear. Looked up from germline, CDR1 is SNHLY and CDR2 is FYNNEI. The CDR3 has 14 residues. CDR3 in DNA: TGTGCCAGCTCAAACCTAGGGATGAACACTGAAACTTTCTTT. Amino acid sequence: CASSNLGMNTETFF.

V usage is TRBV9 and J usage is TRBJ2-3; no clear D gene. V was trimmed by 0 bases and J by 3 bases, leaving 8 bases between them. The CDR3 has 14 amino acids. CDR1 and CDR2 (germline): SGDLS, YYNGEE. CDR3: CASSVDSRTDTQYF. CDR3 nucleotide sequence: TGTGCCAGCAGCGTAGATTCGAGGACAGATACGCAGTATTTT.